This T cell receptor (beta chain) was documented in a study of graft-versus-host responses after intestinal transplantation. On the study more broadly: Every one of the recipients received anti-thymocyte globulin induction and afterwards took tacrolimus and steroids for three to four years. Whole-study findings and limits: Researchers found GvH clones in recipient marrow, and some showed up first in ileum or blood. Clonal ratios of graft-versus-host to host-versus-graft in allografts were high for patients exhibiting graft-donor T cell macrochimerism.

Only in-frame clones appear in the TCRdb table, and some are missing; sequencing was by immunoSEQ multiplex PCR. The sample lists tens of thousands of clones; approximately 96% were seen once. The CDR3 totals 14 residues. After removal of 6 bases from V and 4 bases from J, the junction contained 5 bases not matched to a gene. Germline CDR1 is MGHDK and CDR2 is SYGVNS. This clone was seen just once. No antigen is known for it. The sample has other DNA sequences that encode this CDR3 too. The sequence came from a human patient who received an intestinal transplant, so some T cells may come from the graft donor. The V call is TRBV25-1, the J call TRBJ2-1, with 8 nucleotides matching TRBD2. The sample consisted of PBMCs, taken 16 days after intestinal transplant. CDR3 protein: CASSGGGDYNEQFF. CDR3 DNA sequence: TGTGCCAGCAGCGGGGGGGGAGATTACAATGAGCAGTTCTTC.